This passage covers 8 T cell receptor beta chains from one sample sequenced in a study of T cells in tumors after PD-1 blockade. Sequencing used immunoSEQ multiplex PCR; TCRdb keeps in-frame clones, though not all of them. The sample consists of approximately 46,000 clones, 79% of them appearing once. Sequences were derived from PBMCs, sampled before anti-PD-1 treatment. These receptors all come from a human donor with basal cell carcinoma.

This chain links TRBV6-5 with TRBJ1-1; D is unresolved. The CDR3 has 15 residues. V was pared by 5 bases and J by 0 bases, with 13 bases between. Germline lookup yields CDR1 MNHEY and CDR2 SVGAGI. Here the CDR3 reads CASSPGRAMNTEAFF. In nucleotides, the CDR3 is TGTGCCAGCAGTCCCGGCAGAGCCATGAACACTGAAGCTTTCTTT.

V and J are TRBV2 and TRBJ2-7; weak D call: TRBD1 (5 bases). The CDR3 spans 13 residues. Between the trimmed V and J ends, which lost 6 bases and 0 bases, there was a span of 9 bases. From germline, CDR1 is SNHLY and CDR2 FYNNEI. CDR3 nucleotides: TGTGCCAGCAGGGCAGGGTACTCCTACGAGCAGTACTTC. This translates into CASRAGYSYEQYF.

The gene calls are TRBV5-1 and TRBJ1-6, with no clear D. Germline CDR1 and CDR2: SGHRS and YFSETQ. This CDR3 is built from 14 residues. Trimming pared 0 bases from V and 6 bases from J, leaving 7 bases between. The CDR3 here is CASSLDSLNSPLHF. Here the CDR3 DNA reads TGCGCCAGCAGCTTGGACAGTCTTAATTCACCCCTCCACTTT.

The chain carries TRBV9 and TRBJ1-6; TRBD1 agrees at 7 bases. CDR1 is SGDLS and CDR2 is YYNGEE in the germline V gene. The CDR3 contains 15 residues. Trimming took 4 bases from V and 7 from J; bases not matched to a gene: 8. CDR3 in amino acids: CASSISPGQNSPLHF. CDR3 sequence (DNA): TGTGCCAGCAGCATCTCCCCGGGACAGAATTCACCCCTCCACTTT.

The V and J genes are TRBV28 and TRBJ2-3, with D perhaps matching TRBD1 or TRBD2 (6 bases each). This CDR3 is built from 17 residues. V lost 2 bases and J lost 1, with 16 bases in between. Germline CDR1 and CDR2: MDHEN and SYDVKM. The CDR3 here is CASSLGGNSGGTDTQYF. The CDR3 DNA follows: TGTGCCAGCAGTTTAGGAGGGAATTCAGGGGGCACAGATACGCAGTATTTT.

The rearrangement links TRBV2 to TRBJ1-4; 7 bases agree with TRBD1. This CDR3 has 15 residues. Germline V gives CDR1 SNHLY, CDR2 FYNNEI. Trimming took 1 base from V and 7 from J; bases not matched to a gene: 6. This CDR3 is CASSEEGRGAEKLFF. CDR3 DNA sequence: TGTGCCAGCAGTGAAGAGGGCAGGGGGGCTGAAAAACTGTTTTTT.

The rearrangement joins TRBV2 to TRBJ1-4; D might be TRBD1 (5 bases). V lost 7 bases, J lost 7 bases, and 16 bases lay in between. CDR1 is SNHLY and CDR2 is FYNNEI in the germline V gene. This CDR3 comprises 14 residues. CDR3 region: CASTEGRGAEKLFF. The CDR3 DNA sequence: TGTGCCAGCACCGAAGGGAGAGGGGCTGAAAAACTGTTTTTT.

This clone has more than one count but fewer than ten. The chain employs TRBV4-1 and TRBJ1-1; D may be TRBD1 (5 bases). In germline, CDR1 is MGHRA, CDR2 YSYEKL. This CDR3 spans 16 amino acids. Trimming cost V 1 base and J 4 bases, with 16 bases left between them. CDR3 sequence (DNA): TGCGCCAGCAGCCAAGTAAAAGGGGCCGCCGGCACTGAAGCTTTCTTT. Residues: CASSQVKGAAGTEAFF.